The next 13 T cell receptor beta chains were all read from a single sample in a study of T cell changes during pregnancy in multiple sclerosis. TCRdb's copy holds only in-frame clones and misses some; the assay was immunoSEQ multiplex PCR. Here the sample spans around 70,000 clones, roughly 94% being singletons. The sample consisted of peripheral blood, taken in the third trimester of pregnancy. The source is a female donor with multiple sclerosis, enrolled in a pregnancy study.

The chain carries TRBV7-8 and TRBJ1-6; 8 nucleotides line up with TRBD1. CDR1 and CDR2 (germline): SGHVS, FQNEAQ. Trimming removed 3 bases from V and 9 bases from J; junction bases left unmatched: 4. The CDR3 has 14 amino acids. CDR3: CASSLTGESSPLHF. In DNA form, the CDR3 reads TGTGCCAGCAGCTTGACAGGGGAAAGTTCACCCCTCCACTTT.

This clone appeared once. The chain uses TRBV2 and TRBJ2-3; 7 bases are a match to TRBD2. The germline CDR1 and CDR2 sequences are SNHLY and FYNNEI. This CDR3 region has 14 residues. The J segment lost 3 bases and the V segment lost 3 bases, leaving 3 bases of the junction unmatched. For the CDR3, the DNA is TGTGCCAGCAGTGAGGGGGGGGGAACAGATACGCAGTATTTT. Its translation: CASSEGGGTDTQYF.

This sequence joins TRBV5-6 and TRBJ1-2; 7 positions agree with TRBD1. Germline CDR1 reads SGHDT; CDR2 reads YYEEEE. The J segment lost 2 bases and the V segment lost 0 bases, leaving 7 bases of the junction unmatched. The CDR3 covers 16 residues. The CDR3 sequence: CASSLGQGLQNYGYTF. CDR3 bases: TGTGCCAGCAGCTTGGGACAGGGACTCCAAAACTATGGCTACACCTTC.

The chain has TRBV18 and TRBJ2-5, with TRBD1 matching 8 bases. The V segment lost 5 bases and the J segment 3 bases; nucleotides outside the gene matches: 2. CDR1 is KGHSH and CDR2 is LQKENI in the germline V gene. CDR3 length: 13 amino acids. The CDR3 loop is CASSAGGEETQYF. CDR3 bases: TGTGCCAGCTCAGCAGGGGGCGAAGAGACCCAGTACTTC.

The chain has TRBV29-1 and TRBJ1-1, with 8 bases matching TRBD1. The length of the CDR3 is 13 residues. Germline CDR1 reads SQVTM; CDR2 reads ANQGSEA. The J segment lost 5 bases and the V segment lost 5 bases, leaving 7 bases of the junction unmatched. CDR3: CSVPDRERTEAFF. The CDR3 nucleotides are TGCAGCGTTCCGGACAGGGAGAGGACTGAAGCTTTCTTT. Complete variable domain (other parts from reference TRBV29-1 and TRBJ1-1): SAVISQKPSRDICQRGTSLTIQCQVDSQVTMMFWYRQQPGQSLTLIATANQGSEATYESGFVIDKFPISRPNLTFSTLTVSNMSPEDSSIYLCSVPDRERTEAFFGQGTRLTVV.

This chain joins TRBV5-6 and TRBJ2-5, with D possibly being TRBD1 (5 bases). This CDR3 spans 16 amino acids. V dropped 0 bases and J dropped 2 bases, with 14 bases sitting between them. CDR1 and CDR2 from the germline V gene are SGHDT and YYEEEE. The CDR3 coding sequence is TGTGCCAGCAGCTTGGACCCAGGGCCTACTCAAGAGACCCAGTACTTC. The encoded protein is CASSLDPGPTQETQYF.

The chain links TRBV7-9 to TRBJ1-4, with D possibly TRBD1 on 6 matching bases. V dropped 6 bases and J dropped 7 bases, with 21 bases sitting between them. Per germline, CDR1 SEHNR and CDR2 FQNEAQ (reference sequence). The CDR3 has 16 amino acids. DNA for the CDR3: TGTGCCAGCAGTAGGGGGGGCGTGGAAGGGAGTGAAAAACTGTTTTTT. Translated, it gives CASSRGGVEGSEKLFF.

This clone has more than one count but fewer than ten. CDR3 bases: TGTGCCAGCAGTCCTAGCGGCTCCACAGATACGCAGTATTTT. Residues: CASSPSGSTDTQYF. The chain has TRBV6-4 and TRBJ2-3, with 7 bases lining up with TRBD2. There are 14 residues in the CDR3. With V trimmed by 5 bases and J by 2 bases, 4 bases remained unmatched. Germline CDR1 MRHNA, CDR2 SNTAGT.

This clone was recorded a few times. Written as DNA, the CDR3 is TGCAGCGTTGAACCCAGGACAGGGCTGAACACTGAAGCTTTCTTT. Translation gives CSVEPRTGLNTEAFF. The chain uses TRBV29-1 and TRBJ1-1; 8 positions match TRBD1. The J segment lost 0 bases and the V segment lost 2 bases, leaving 5 bases of the junction unmatched. This CDR3 has 15 residues. CDR1 is SQVTM and CDR2 is ANQGSEA in the germline V gene.

This chain uses TRBV27 with TRBJ1-1, with a tentative D call TRBD1 (5 bases). V was trimmed by 3 bases and J by 6 bases, leaving 8 bases between them. The germline V gene has CDR1 MNHEY and CDR2 SMNVEV (reference sequence). The CDR3 has 12 residues. CDR3: CASSFRGAEAFF. CDR3 in DNA: TGTGCCAGCAGTTTTCGGGGGGCTGAAGCTTTCTTT.

V and J are TRBV5-4 and TRBJ1-1; D perhaps matches TRBD1 (6 bases). The V and J ends lost 5 bases and 2 bases respectively, with 19 bases between them. The V gene's germline CDR1 is SGHNT and CDR2 YYREEE (reference sequence). This CDR3 has 16 amino acids. The CDR3 DNA is TGTGCCAGCAGGGTTTATTTAGGGGGTGGAAACACTGAAGCTTTCTTT. Translation gives CASRVYLGGGNTEAFF.

CDR3 amino acids: CASSQGRNSPLHF. In nucleotides, the CDR3 is TGCGCCAGCAGCCAAGGTCGTAATTCACCCCTCCACTTT. The chain recombines TRBV4-3 with TRBJ1-6; D is unclear. Trimming removed 1 base from V and 6 bases from J, with 4 bases in between. CDR1 and CDR2 (germline): LGHNA, YSLEER. The CDR3 contains 13 residues.

The rearrangement joins TRBV6-5 to TRBJ2-7, with 9 nucleotides matching TRBD1. The trim removed 8 bases at V and 7 bases at J, leaving 12 bases unmatched. CDR3 size: 14 residues. Germline CDR1 and CDR2: MNHEY and SVGAGI. CDR3 amino acids: CASQGTGPSGEQYF. CDR3 sequence (DNA): TGTGCCAGCCAAGGGACAGGGCCTTCGGGAGAGCAGTACTTC.